The T cell receptor beta chain under discussion was sequenced for a study of CD8+ T cells in alopecia areata. As the sequencing template, cDNA was produced by extracting RNA and reverse transcribing it. The method was immunoSEQ multiplex PCR; TCRdb's version includes in-frame clones alone and lacks a portion of them. The table shows some 120,000 clones, with approximately 53% occurring only once. This clone turned up a few times. The CDR3 is 13 residues long. In germline, CDR1 is SGHVS, CDR2 FQNEAQ. V lost 2 bases, J lost 9 bases, and 12 bases lay in between. The receptor was derived from a human donor with alopecia areata. The sequencing here drew on CD4+ T cells sorted from blood, taken at week 0. This chain links TRBV7-8 with TRBJ2-3; D may be TRBD1 or TRBD2 (7 bases each). CDR3 residues: CASSLIQGGTQYF. The DNA for the CDR3 is TGTGCCAGCAGCTTAATTCAGGGGGGGACGCAGTATTTT.